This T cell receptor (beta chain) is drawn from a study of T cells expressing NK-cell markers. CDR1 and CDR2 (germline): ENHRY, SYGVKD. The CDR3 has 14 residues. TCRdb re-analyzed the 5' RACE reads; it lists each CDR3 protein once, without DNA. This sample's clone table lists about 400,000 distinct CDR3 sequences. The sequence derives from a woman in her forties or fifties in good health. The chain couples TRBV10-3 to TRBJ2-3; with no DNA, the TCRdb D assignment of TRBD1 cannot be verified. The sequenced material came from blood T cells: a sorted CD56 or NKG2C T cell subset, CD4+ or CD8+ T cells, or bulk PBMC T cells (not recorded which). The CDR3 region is CAITPREGADTQYF.